Each of the 32 T cell receptor beta chains below was sequenced from the same sample in a study of immune cell composition in non-small cell lung cancer. Sequencing used immunoSEQ multiplex PCR; TCRdb keeps in-frame clones, though not all of them. Of approximately 3,000 clones in the sample, roughly 82% were seen once. Sequencing used lung tumor tissue. These receptors were obtained from a human donor with non-small cell lung cancer.

The chain uses TRBV13 and TRBJ2-3; 8 bases agree with TRBD2. V was pared by 2 bases and J by 6 bases, with 10 bases of the junction left unmatched. Germline V CDR1 and CDR2: PRHDT, FYEKMQ (reference sequence). CDR3 length: 16 residues. The CDR3 region has the DNA TGTGCCAGCAGCTTAAAGCCGAGGCTAGCGGGCGATACGCAGTATTTT. This gives the protein CASSLKPRLAGDTQYF.

The chain joins TRBV4-2 to TRBJ2-2, with D perhaps TRBD2 (6 bases). The V and J ends lost 1 base and 3 bases respectively, with 9 bases between them. There are 15 residues in the CDR3. Germline CDR1 and CDR2: LGHNA and YNFKEQ. The CDR3 DNA is TGTGCCAGCAGCCAAGGGGCTAGCGACACCGGGGAGCTGTTTTTT. Protein: CASSQGASDTGELFF.

The chain links TRBV10-3 to TRBJ2-1, with D hard to call. From germline, CDR1 is ENHRY and CDR2 SYGVKD. Deletions cut 11 bases from V and 8 bases from J, with 19 bases between. The CDR3 has 13 residues. The DNA of the CDR3 is TGTGCCGTCTCATACACGACTCGGGATGAGCAGTTCTTC. Its protein product is CAVSYTTRDEQFF.

The CDR3 protein is CASTPTGNLNQPQHF. The CDR3 nucleotides read TGTGCCAGCACCCCAACAGGAAACCTGAATCAGCCCCAGCATTTT. This chain uses TRBV27 with TRBJ1-5, with a tentative D call TRBD1 (5 bases). Trimming removed 7 bases at V and 4 bases at J, with 17 bases between. Germline V gene data show CDR1 as MNHEY and CDR2 as SMNVEV (reference sequence). The CDR3 has 15 amino acids.

This sequence joins TRBV6-1 and TRBJ2-3; TRBD2 matches 7 bases. Germline V lookup: CDR1 MNHNS, CDR2 SASEGT. This CDR3 has 13 amino acids. Unmatched junction bases numbered 4, after V lost 6 bases and J lost 4 bases. CDR3 amino acids: CASSRGESDTQYF. In DNA, the CDR3 is TGTGCCAGCAGCCGGGGGGAATCAGATACGCAGTATTTT.

The rearrangement links TRBV12-1 to TRBJ2-1; the table assigns TRBD2, which was not confirmed against the DNA. TRBV12-1 is termed a pseudogene. The CDR3 length is 12 residues. CDR3 in amino acids: CASSFSGKVQFF. CDR3 DNA: TGTGCCAGCAGCTTTAGCGGGAAAGTGCAGTTCTTC.

The J gene is TRBJ2-5, the V gene TRBV5-1; the D is unclear. This CDR3 spans 13 amino acids. CDR1 and CDR2 (germline): SGHRS, YFSETQ. V shed 5 bases and J shed 1 base, with 9 bases lying between them. CDR3 protein: CASSLRLQETQYF. CDR3 nucleotides: TGCGCCAGCAGTCTCAGGCTCCAAGAGACCCAGTACTTC.

This clone showed up just a few times. This chain links TRBV28 with TRBJ2-7; 10 bases are shared with TRBD2. The trim removed 6 bases at V and 0 bases at J, leaving 5 bases unmatched. The germline V gene has CDR1 MDHEN and CDR2 SYDVKM. The CDR3 spans 15 residues. The CDR3 here is CASSTSGASSYEQYF. The CDR3 DNA reads as TGTGCCAGCAGCACTAGCGGGGCCAGCTCCTACGAGCAGTACTTC. The full variable domain, rest sourced from reference TRBV28 and TRBJ2-7, is DVKVTQSSRYLVKRTGEKVFLECVQDMDHENMFWYRQDPGLGLRLIYFSYDVKMKEKGDIPEGYSVSREKKERFSLILESASTNQTSMYLCASSTSGASSYEQYFGPGTRLTVT.

The chain recombines TRBV6-1 with TRBJ2-1; D may be TRBD2 (5 bases). The germline V gene has CDR1 MNHNS and CDR2 SASEGT. V lost 6 bases and J 0 bases, leaving 12 bases between the germline ends. CDR3 size: 15 residues. Written as DNA, the CDR3 is TGTGCCAGCAGAGAGGGAATAGGCTCCTACAATGAGCAGTTCTTC. Protein: CASREGIGSYNEQFF.

The chain links TRBV30 to TRBJ1-5, with a weak D call TRBD1 (5 bases). Trimming pared 5 bases from V and 0 bases from J, leaving 14 bases between. The CDR3 contains 15 residues. Germline values: CDR1 GTSNPN, CDR2 SVGIG (reference sequence). The CDR3 DNA is TGTGCCTGGGGCTTCGGGGGGGTTAGCAATCAGCCCCAGCATTTT. Translated: CAWGFGGVSNQPQHF.

The chain carries TRBV28 and TRBJ2-1, with 8 nucleotides matching TRBD1. Germline-derived CDR1 and CDR2 are MDHEN and SYDVKM. The CDR3 sequence is 15 residues long. V was pared by 5 bases and J by 7 bases, with 10 bases of the junction left unmatched. This CDR3 is CASSNRDRIKNEQFF. CDR3 sequence (DNA): TGTGCCAGCAGTAACAGGGACAGGATTAAGAATGAGCAGTTCTTC. Together with reference TRBV28 and TRBJ2-1, the CDR3 gives the full variable domain: DVKVTQSSRYLVKRTGEKVFLECVQDMDHENMFWYRQDPGLGLRLIYFSYDVKMKEKGDIPEGYSVSREKKERFSLILESASTNQTSMYLCASSNRDRIKNEQFFGPGTRLTVL.

This clone was recorded only once. The V gene is TRBV11-3, the J gene TRBJ2-5; 10 nucleotides agree with TRBD2. V lost 5 bases to trimming and J lost 4 bases; unmatched junction nucleotides: 4. Germline CDR1 reads SGHNT; CDR2 reads YENEEA. The CDR3 extends over 14 amino acids. CDR3 amino acids: CASSPGLASETQYF. CDR3 sequence (DNA): TGTGCCAGCAGCCCGGGACTAGCGTCAGAGACCCAGTACTTC.

In this sample, this clone turned up once. This rearrangement joins TRBV10-3 to TRBJ2-5; 9 nucleotides align to TRBD2. V trimming: 4 bases; J trimming: 6 bases; junction bases outside the gene matches: 12. The CDR3 runs 16 residues. CDR1 and CDR2 (germline): ENHRY, SYGVKD. The CDR3 reads CAISVRLAGLWKTQYF. CDR3 sequence (DNA): TGTGCCATCAGTGTTCGGCTAGCGGGGCTCTGGAAGACCCAGTACTTC.

The chain is built from TRBV6-1 and TRBJ1-4; D not certain. V lost 5 bases and J 5 bases, leaving 9 bases between the germline ends. CDR1 is MNHNS and CDR2 is SASEGT in the germline V gene. CDR3 length: 13 amino acids. The CDR3 DNA reads TGTGCCAGCAGTCTTGCGATCAATGAAAAACTGTTTTTT. Translation: CASSLAINEKLFF.

The chain is built from TRBV7-2 and TRBJ2-7; the match to TRBD2 covers 7 bases. The ends lost 4 bases at V and 2 bases at J; junction bases unmatched: 8. The CDR3 covers 15 residues. Germline V CDR1 and CDR2: SGHTA, FQGNSA. The CDR3 DNA reads as TGTGCCAGCAGCTCGCGTGGGGGGGGAACCTACGAGCAGTACTTC. Translating gives CASSSRGGGTYEQYF. The whole variable domain, filled in from reference TRBV7-2 and TRBJ2-7, reads GAGVSQSPSNKVTEKGKDVELRCDPISGHTALYWYRQSLGQGLEFLIYFQGNSAPDKSGLPSDRFSAERTGGSVSTLTIQRTQQEDSAVYLCASSSRGGGTYEQYFGPGTRLTVT.

This chain connects TRBV4-3 to TRBJ1-5; D remains ambiguous. Germline CDR1 LGHNA, CDR2 YSLEER. V dropped 0 bases and J dropped 0 bases, with 12 bases sitting between them. This CDR3 contains 17 residues. The CDR3 DNA sequence: TGCGCCAGCAGCCAAGATTATGAGGGTTATAGCAATCAGCCCCAGCATTTT. This sequence encodes CASSQDYEGYSNQPQHF.

V gene TRBV7-8 combines with J gene TRBJ2-7; the match to TRBD2 covers 7 bases. CDR3 length: 15 residues. V shed 3 bases and J 2 bases; nucleotides not matched to a gene: 7. CDR1 SGHVS and CDR2 FQNEAQ come from the germline V gene. In nucleotides, the CDR3 is TGTGCCAGCAGCTTTGTCGGGGGGTTCGCCTACGAGCAGTACTTC. It yields the protein CASSFVGGFAYEQYF.

The chain joins TRBV13 to TRBJ2-1; D might be TRBD2 (6 bases). Per germline, CDR1 PRHDT and CDR2 FYEKMQ (reference sequence). V gave up 2 bases and J gave up 5 bases, with 16 bases separating them. The CDR3 contains 16 residues. This CDR3 reads CASSLRTGGTHNEQFF. The CDR3 bases are TGTGCCAGCAGCTTAAGGACTGGCGGGACCCACAATGAGCAGTTCTTC.

The CDR3 nucleotides are TGTGCCAGCGGAGGGAGACAGGGGGCGAATAATTCACCCCTCCACTTT. It translates to CASGGRQGANNSPLHF. The chain uses TRBV5-6 and TRBJ1-6, with 10 bases that match TRBD1. The CDR3 extends over 16 amino acids. Germline lookup yields CDR1 SGHDT and CDR2 YYEEEE. Germline trimming cut 7 bases from V and 5 bases from J; bases unmatched to any gene: 9. The whole variable domain, filled in from reference TRBV5-6 and TRBJ1-6, reads DAGVTQSPTHLIKTRGQQVTLRCSPKSGHDTVSWYQQALGQGPQFIFQYYEEEERQRGNFPDRFSGHQFPNYSSELNVNALLLGDSALYLCASGGRQGANNSPLHFGNGTRLTVT.

This chain links TRBV5-1 with TRBJ1-1; D is perhaps TRBD1 (5 bases). Germline assignment: CDR1 SGHRS and CDR2 YFSETQ. Trimming cost V 4 bases and J 5 bases, with 18 bases left between them. The CDR3 covers 15 residues. The CDR3 protein is CASSPGEGSGTEAFF. The CDR3 bases are TGCGCCAGCAGCCCGGGAGAGGGGTCGGGAACTGAAGCTTTCTTT.

The chain couples TRBV5-4 to TRBJ2-7; 7 nucleotides align to TRBD1. Germline V lookup: CDR1 SGHNT, CDR2 YYREEE (reference sequence). The CDR3 sequence is 13 residues long. Trimming at V came to 4 bases and at J to 5 bases, leaving 6 bases not matched to a gene. The DNA of the CDR3 is TGTGCCAGCAGCCCGATGACAGGGAACGAGCAGTACTTC. Its translation is CASSPMTGNEQYF.

There are a few counts of this clone. The chain carries TRBV5-6 and TRBJ1-2; 8 nucleotides agree with TRBD1. The trim removed 1 base at V and 6 bases at J, leaving 2 bases unmatched. The germline CDR1 and CDR2 sequences are SGHDT and YYEEEE. CDR3 size: 13 residues. CDR3 residues: CASSLPGGNGYTF. The CDR3 nucleotides read TGTGCCAGCAGCTTGCCAGGGGGCAATGGCTACACCTTC.

This CDR3 is CASSWQGPNEKLFF. CDR3 DNA: TGTGCCAGTAGCTGGCAGGGGCCTAATGAAAAACTGTTTTTT. This sequence joins TRBV19 and TRBJ1-4; weak D call: TRBD1 (6 bases). There are 14 residues in the CDR3. V was pared by 6 bases and J by 3 bases, with 11 bases between. Looked up from germline, CDR1 is LNHDA and CDR2 is SQIVND (reference sequence).

This clone occurred once. This chain uses TRBV6-1 with TRBJ2-1; D remains ambiguous. Trimming shortened V by 5 bases and J by 9 bases, and 14 bases separated the two germline ends. CDR1 is MNHNS, CDR2 SASEGT, per germline. The CDR3 sequence is 13 residues long. DNA of the CDR3: TGTGCCAGCAGTTTGCGGCCCCATGGTGAGCAGTTCTTC. Translation gives CASSLRPHGEQFF.

The V and J genes are TRBV7-2 and TRBJ1-2; 8 bases line up with TRBD1. Germline V lookup: CDR1 SGHTA, CDR2 FQGNSA. V trimming: 4 bases; J trimming: 0 bases; junction bases outside the gene matches: 7. The CDR3 is made up of 16 amino acids. The CDR3 is CASSSGQGSSNYGYTF. CDR3 bases: TGTGCCAGCAGCTCCGGACAGGGCTCTTCTAACTATGGCTACACCTTC. Drawing the rest from reference TRBV7-2 and TRBJ1-2, the complete variable domain is GAGVSQSPSNKVTEKGKDVELRCDPISGHTALYWYRQSLGQGLEFLIYFQGNSAPDKSGLPSDRFSAERTGGSVSTLTIQRTQQEDSAVYLCASSSGQGSSNYGYTFGSGTRLTVV.

The chain couples TRBV28 to TRBJ2-5, with 10 bases aligning to TRBD1. Germline V gene data show CDR1 as MDHEN and CDR2 as SYDVKM. The CDR3 runs to 14 residues. Trimming at V came to 2 bases and at J to 7 bases, leaving 4 bases not matched to a gene. The CDR3 loop is CASSLMDRGRTQYF. As DNA, the CDR3 is TGTGCCAGCAGTTTAATGGACAGGGGGAGGACCCAGTACTTC.

The gene calls are TRBV6-5 and TRBJ2-1; 7 bases map to TRBD2. This CDR3 spans 14 amino acids. V lost 10 bases to trimming and J lost 5 bases; unmatched junction nucleotides: 11. Per the germline V gene, CDR1 is MNHEY and CDR2 is SVGAGI. The CDR3 loop is CATRKDGGNNEQFF. For the CDR3, the DNA is TGTGCCACTCGAAAGGACGGGGGGAACAATGAGCAGTTCTTC.

In DNA form, the CDR3 reads TGTGCCAGCAGTTCCGGACAGGGGGGGAGATACAATCAGCCCCAGCATTTT. It encodes CASSSGQGGRYNQPQHF. The V and J genes are TRBV28 and TRBJ1-5; 10 bases align to TRBD1. CDR1 is MDHEN, CDR2 SYDVKM, per germline. Trimming removed 4 bases from V and 3 bases from J; junction bases left unmatched: 9. The length of the CDR3 is 17 residues.

This rearrangement joins TRBV9 to TRBJ2-3, with 9 bases matching TRBD2. The CDR3 covers 17 residues. The V gene's germline CDR1 is SGDLS and CDR2 YYNGEE. The junction had 5 bases not matched to a gene; V was cut back by 0 bases and J by 0 bases. The CDR3 region is CASSVDPSGVSTDTQYF. The CDR3 DNA sequence: TGTGCCAGCAGCGTAGATCCTAGCGGGGTTAGCACAGATACGCAGTATTTT.

The CDR3, as DNA: TGTGCCAGCAGTTTATCGGGGCCAGGGGGCCCCACAGATACGCAGTATTTT. It translates to CASSLSGPGGPTDTQYF. The chain recombines TRBV27 with TRBJ2-3; 8 bases align to TRBD1. Germline V CDR1 and CDR2: MNHEY, SMNVEV (reference sequence). Unmatched junction bases numbered 7, after V lost 0 bases and J lost 2 bases. The CDR3 runs 17 residues.

The chain recombines TRBV29-1 with TRBJ2-7; TRBD1 matches 10 bases. Germline CDR1 SQVTM, CDR2 ANQGSEA. There are 14 residues in the CDR3. The V segment lost 7 bases and the J segment 3 bases; nucleotides outside the gene matches: 9. The chain's CDR3 is CSACGQGGYYEQYF. CDR3 DNA sequence: TGCAGCGCATGCGGACAGGGGGGTTACTACGAGCAGTACTTC.

As for this clone: At one end the junction does not follow the germline gene, possibly because of a read error. The CDR3 DNA sequence: TGTGCTAGCAGCTTAGTAGCGGGGAACCAAGAGACCCAGTACTTC. Translated, it gives CASSLVAGNQETQYF. The genes are TRBV7-7 and TRBJ2-5, with TRBD2 matching 8 bases. CDR1 and CDR2 from the germline V gene are SSHAT and FNYEAQ (reference sequence). CDR3 size: 15 residues.